This T cell receptor (beta chain) stems from a study of OX40 agonist ivuxolimab in advanced cancers. V gave up 4 bases and J gave up 7 bases, with 17 bases separating them. Germline CDR1 is SGHRS and CDR2 is YFSETQ. The CDR3 has 14 residues. Exclusion of a patient followed from autoimmune disease history or systemic immunosuppression. TCRdb keeps only in-frame clones here, not all; method: immunoSEQ multiplex PCR. The sample holds approximately 31,000 clones, around 90% seen once. Notes on the study in general: Dosing at 0.1 to 3.0 mg/kg was accompanied by clonal expansion of CD4+ and CD8+ blood T cells by week 6.

As for this clone: Its specificity is not known.

J is TRBJ2-5 and V is TRBV5-1, with D hard to call. Sequencing used CD4+ or CD8+ T cells sorted from blood, obtained in a trial of the OX40 agonist ivuxolimab. This clonotype was obtained from an adult with an advanced solid tumor such as melanoma, head and neck, liver or kidney cancer. CDR3 DNA sequence: TGCGCCAGCAGCCTTACTACTTTCTTGGCGACCCAGTACTTC. Translated, it gives CASSLTTFLATQYF.